The 25 T cell receptor delta chains in this list originate from one sample, sequenced in a study of gammadelta T cells in human blood (dated by TCRdb to the early 2020s). Library generation was performed with RT-PCR. The data were produced on an Illumina MiSeq. After TCRdb called clones again from the public reads with CATT, rows with identical DNA were merged. Present in this sample are roughly 420 delta-chain clones, approximately 14% of which were seen just once. Of the sample, more than 15% is held by the ten largest clones. The sequenced sample was non-Vgamma9Vdelta2 gamma-delta T cells from infant blood. The receptors were sampled from a human donor.

This clone is labeled as large. The chain combines TRAV23/DV6 with TRDJ1; 13 nucleotides align to TRDD3. This CDR3 is 18 amino acids long. The germline CDR1 and CDR2 sequences are NTAFDY and IRPDVSE (reference sequence). This chain's CDR3 is CAVPTGGYAPGYTDKLIF. The CDR3, as DNA: TGTGCCGTGCCTACTGGGGGATACGCACCGGGCTACACCGATAAACTCATCTTT.

By frequency in the sample, this clone is large (0.1 to 1%). The chain couples TRAV29/DV5 to TRDJ1; 9 bases match TRDD2. The CDR3 consists of 21 residues. Trimming removed 2 bases from V and 0 bases from J; junction bases left unmatched: 23. Germline lookup yields CDR1 NSMFDY and CDR2 ISSIKDK. CDR3 nucleotide sequence: TGTGCAGCAAGTCAAGGCCTTCCTACAACGGGGAGGATACGGGACACCGATAAACTCATCTTT. It translates to CAASQGLPTTGRIRDTDKLIF.

This clone has a handful of counts. The likely explanation is a read error, given a far larger clone one base away. The chain couples TRDV1 to TRDJ2, with a tentative D call TRDD2 (8 bases). From germline, CDR1 is TSWWSYY and CDR2 QGS. The CDR3 consists of 18 residues. This CDR3 is CAHGDTLPSTGDWAQLFF. The CDR3 region has the DNA TGTGCTCATGGGGACACCCTTCCTAGTACTGGGGATTGGGCACAACTCTTCTTT.

As for this clone: A far larger clone lies a single base away; this is likely a read error. V gene TRDV1 combines with J gene TRDJ1, with 11 bases fitting TRDD3. CDR1 is TSWWSYY, CDR2 QGS, per germline. The CDR3 is made up of 23 amino acids. CDR3 in DNA: TGTGCTCTTGGGGAACTGATTCCTTCCTACGGGTACTGGGGGATAGAATCCACCGATAGACTCATCTTT. Translating gives CALGELIPSYGYWGIESTDRLIF.

A note on this clone: A read error is the likely source, as a far larger clone sits one nucleotide away. In the same sample, other DNA sequences code for this CDR3. The V gene is TRDV1, the J gene TRDJ1, with D possibly being TRDD3 (5 bases). From germline, CDR1 is TSWWSYY and CDR2 QGS. The CDR3 sequence is 19 residues long. Written as DNA, the CDR3 is TGTGCTCTTGGGGAACTAAGTTCCCCCTCGGGGGTTTACACCGATAAACTCATCTTC. Amino acid sequence: CALGELSSPSGVYTDKLIF.

Judged by abundance, this clone is large. The rearrangement joins TRDV1 to TRDJ1, with 13 bases that match TRDD3. The CDR3 covers 25 residues. Trimming cost V 2 bases and J 0 bases; bases outside gene matches: 27. CDR1 and CDR2 from the germline V gene are TSWWSYY and QGS. CDR3: CALGEFSYGTHWGIRTWVYTDKLIF. CDR3 DNA: TGTGCTCTTGGGGAATTTTCCTACGGCACCCACTGGGGGATACGGACCTGGGTGTACACCGATAAACTCATCTTT.

This clone was seen a few times. The chain has TRDV1 and TRDJ1; TRDD3 agrees at 13 bases. Germline V gene sequence: CDR1 TSWWSYY, CDR2 QGS. V lost 4 bases and J lost 4; bases outside the gene matches: 12. The CDR3 loop spans 18 amino acids. DNA for the CDR3: TGTGCTCTTGGGGTGCCTACGGTTACTGGGGGATACGGCGATAAACTCATCTTT. It specifies CALGVPTVTGGYGDKLIF.

The sample holds a few counts of this clone. TCRdb's protein, taken from a much larger clone, differs from this DNA's translation at residue 4, likely owing to a read error; the protein displayed comes from the DNA. The chain uses TRDV1 and TRDJ1; 7 positions agree with TRDD3. The CDR3 consists of 17 residues. From germline, CDR1 is TSWWSYY and CDR2 QGS. DNA for the CDR3: TGTGCTCTTGTGGAACTCCGGGATACATTCTACACCGATAAACTCATCTTT. Protein: CALVELRDTFYTDKLIF.

Judged by abundance, this clone is medium-sized. The chain is built from TRDV1 and TRDJ1, with 7 bases that match TRDD3. With V trimmed by 3 bases and J by 0 bases, 16 bases remained unmatched. The CDR3 is 19 amino acids. The germline V gene encodes CDR1 TSWWSYY and CDR2 QGS. In DNA form, the CDR3 reads TGTGCTCTTGGGGACCTACTACGGCCGGGGGATCAGTACACCGATAAACTCATCTTT. This gives the protein CALGDLLRPGDQYTDKLIF.

As to this clone: The TCRdb protein, from a much larger clone, departs from this DNA's translation at residue 14, likely by read error; the protein shown derives from the DNA. The chain uses TRDV3 and TRDJ1, with D perhaps being TRDD2 or TRDD3 (5 bases each). Germline values: CDR1 TVYSNPD, CDR2 GDNSRS (reference sequence). V lost 4 bases, J lost 2 bases, and 38 bases lay in between. The CDR3 runs to 21 residues. The CDR3 protein is CASCTSSPQKGSWEITDKLIF. The CDR3 coding sequence is TGTGCCTCCTGCACGTCCTCGCCCCAAAAGGGTTCCTGGGAGATAACCGATAAACTCATCTTT.

Worth noting for this clone: A far more abundant clone sits one base away, making this likely a read error. The same CDR3 arises from other DNA sequences in this sample as well. This chain joins TRDV1 and TRDJ1; 11 bases align to TRDD3. CDR3 length: 27 amino acids. V lost 1 base, J lost 0 bases, and 34 bases stayed unmatched. Germline CDR1 and CDR2: TSWWSYY and QGS. The CDR3 sequence is CALGERAAVTLPPPLGDTRPYTDKLIF. CDR3 nucleotide sequence: TGTGCTCTTGGGGAACGGGCCGCCGTAACCCTTCCTCCTCCTCTGGGGGATACCCGTCCGTACACCGATAAACTCATCTTT.

This clone is large. This sequence joins TRDV1 and TRDJ1; 7 bases are shared with TRDD3. The CDR3 runs 17 residues. Germline V gives CDR1 TSWWSYY, CDR2 QGS. J lost 0 bases, V lost 0 bases, and 7 bases had no gene match. Here the CDR3 DNA reads TGTGCTCTTGGGGAACTCCGGGATACATTCTACACCGATAAACTCATCTTT. The encoded protein is CALGELRDTFYTDKLIF.

A note on this clone: TCRdb lists the protein of a much larger clone for this DNA, which differs at residue 3, so this is likely a read error; the protein given here is translated from the DNA itself. The V and J genes are TRDV3 and TRDJ2, with 8 nucleotides matching TRDD3. CDR1 is TVYSNPD and CDR2 is GDNSRS in the germline V gene (reference sequence). The junction had 14 bases not matched to a gene; V was cut back by 4 bases and J by 10 bases. The CDR3 spans 14 residues. The CDR3 loop reads CACRPDWGDQQLFF. The CDR3 region has the DNA TGTGCCTGTCGCCCTGACTGGGGGGATCAACAACTCTTCTTT.

About this clone: This may arise from a read error, as a much more abundant clone is one base away. The same CDR3 also results from other DNA sequences found in this sample. This sequence joins TRDV1 and TRDJ1; 11 bases are a match to TRDD3. The germline gives CDR1 TSWWSYY, CDR2 QGS. CDR3 length: 22 amino acids. V was clipped by 4 bases and J by 2 bases; unmatched bases: 24. The CDR3 DNA follows: TGTGCTCTTGGGGGAACTTCCTACGCCAATTGGGGGATACGGATGCCTACCGATAAACTCATCTTT. It translates to CALGGTSYANWGIRMPTDKLIF.

This clone qualifies as large. The gene calls are TRDV1 and TRDJ1; a weak D match, TRDD3 (6 bases). This CDR3 region has 15 residues. The V gene's germline CDR1 is TSWWSYY and CDR2 QGS. V dropped 2 bases and J dropped 7 bases, with 17 bases sitting between them. CDR3 DNA: TGTGCTCTTGGGGAAGGCCGGGGATCGGGGGGTAAACTCATCTTT. Residues: CALGEGRGSGGKLIF.

This clone was recorded only once. This likely reflects a read error, since a far larger clone is one base away. The chain is built from TRDV1 and TRDJ1, with a weak D call TRDD3 (6 bases). Per the germline V gene, CDR1 is TSWWSYY and CDR2 is QGS. The CDR3 contains 16 residues. Trimming cost V 5 bases and J 0 bases, with 16 bases left between them. The CDR3 spells CALGSQTGTHTDKLIF. CDR3 coding DNA: TGTGCTCTTGGGTCTCAAACTGGGACCCACACCGATAAACTCATCTTT.

This clone was detected a few times. A read error is possible here, since a much larger clone lies one base away. The chain couples TRDV1 to TRDJ1; 7 positions match TRDD3. Losses at the gene ends were 2 bases for V and 0 bases for J; bases not matched to a gene: 24. Germline-derived CDR1 and CDR2 are TSWWSYY and QGS. This CDR3 has 22 amino acids. The CDR3 nucleotides are TGTGCTCTTGGGGAATATAGGTCCTCCTTGCTGGGGGGTTCCCCGTACACCGATAAACTCATCTTT. Translating it yields CALGEYRSSLLGGSPYTDKLIF.

This clone was seen more than once but under ten times. TCRdb pairs this DNA with a much larger clone's protein that differs at residue 13, likely a read error; the protein shown was translated from the DNA. The chain recombines TRDV1 with TRDJ1; either TRDD2 or TRDD3 may fit D (7 bases each). The CDR3 consists of 21 residues. The germline gives CDR1 TSWWSYY, CDR2 QGS. The ends were cut back, 4 bases at V and 1 base at J, with 31 bases in the middle. DNA of the CDR3: TGTGCTCTTGGGGCTACGGCCTTCCTCAGCCTGGGGGGTGGTCTCACCGATAAACTCATCTTT. The encoded protein is CALGATAFLSLGGGLTDKLIF.

The rearrangement uses TRAV29/DV5 and TRDJ2; D possibly corresponds to TRDD2 (5 bases). Germline-derived CDR1 and CDR2 are NSMFDY and ISSIKDK. CDR3 length equals 16 residues. V lost 1 base and J lost 6, with 19 bases in between. CDR3: CAASFIPPLYSAQLFF. The DNA of the CDR3 is TGTGCAGCAAGCTTCATTCCTCCCCTGTACTCAGCACAACTCTTCTTT. The whole variable domain, filled in from reference TRAV29/DV5 and TRDJ2, reads DQQVKQNSPSLSVQEGRISILNCDYTNSMFDYFLWYKKYPAEGPTFLISISSIKDKNEDGRFTVFLNKSAKHLSLHIVPSQPGDSAVYFCAASFIPPLYSAQLFFGKGTQLIVEP.

This clone qualifies as large. The genes are TRDV1 and TRDJ1, with TRDD3 matching 7 bases. This CDR3 region has 19 residues. The V gene end was trimmed by 0 bases and the J gene end by 0 bases; junction bases not matched to a gene: 13. Germline CDR1 reads TSWWSYY; CDR2 reads QGS. CDR3 residues: CALGELSRGDFSYTDKLIF. The CDR3 DNA reads TGTGCTCTTGGGGAACTCAGTAGGGGGGATTTTTCGTACACCGATAAACTCATCTTT.

Worth noting for this clone: A far bigger clonotype differs at one base, so this is likely a read error. The V and J genes are TRDV1 and TRDJ1; 10 positions match TRDD3. V dropped 2 bases and J dropped 6; count of bases not matched to a gene: 18. The germline V gene encodes CDR1 TSWWSYY and CDR2 QGS. The CDR3 has 19 amino acids. The CDR3 region is CALGEFFPTPLGDTNKLIF. DNA of the CDR3: TGTGCTCTTGGGGAATTTTTTCCTACTCCATTGGGGGATACAAATAAACTCATCTTT.

The V gene was left uncalled, and the J gene is TRDJ2. CDR3 length: 10 residues. The CDR3 region is CSALTAQLFF. Here the CDR3 DNA reads TGTAGTGCTTTGACAGCACAACTCTTCTTT.

This clone was counted only a few times. A read error is likely here: a far larger clone is one base away. This chain joins TRDV1 and TRDJ1; D is possibly TRDD2 (6 bases). The CDR3 covers 21 residues. The germline V gene encodes CDR1 TSWWSYY and CDR2 QGS. V was cut by 4 bases and J by 0 bases, with 30 bases left in between. The CDR3: CALGGNAFHTPMSRYTDKLIF. CDR3 bases: TGTGCTCTTGGGGGCAATGCCTTCCACACTCCTATGTCGCGGTACACCGATAAACTCATCTTT.

Points on this clone: Given a far larger clone just one base away, this is likely a sequencing read error. The chain links TRDV3 to TRDJ1; 11 bases match TRDD3. V shed 0 bases and J 0 bases; nucleotides not matched to a gene: 33. The CDR3 has 25 amino acids. The germline V gene encodes CDR1 TVYSNPD and CDR2 GDNSRS (reference sequence). The CDR3 region is CAFRPEVLRGEIYWGIRRYTDKLIF. CDR3 in DNA: TGTGCCTTTAGGCCCGAGGTCCTACGAGGGGAAATCTACTGGGGGATAAGGAGGTACACCGATAAACTCATCTTT. The full variable domain, in which reference TRDV3 and TRDJ1 provide the parts outside the CDR3, is CDKVTQSSPDQTVASGSEVVLLCTYDTVYSNPDLFWYRIRPDYSFQFVFYGDNSRSEGADFTQGRFSVKHILTQKAFHLVISPVRTEDSATYYCAFRPEVLRGEIYWGIRRYTDKLIFGKGTRVTVEP.

In its sample, this clone is large (0.1 to 1%). The gene calls are TRDV1 and TRDJ2, with D perhaps matching TRDD2 (6 bases). This CDR3 comprises 15 residues. The V and J ends lost 3 bases and 4 bases respectively, with 12 bases between them. Germline V gene lookup returns CDR1 TSWWSYY and CDR2 QGS. CDR3 amino acids: CALGESYSKTAQLFF. The CDR3 DNA follows: TGTGCTCTTGGGGAGTCCTACTCTAAGACAGCACAACTCTTCTTT.